The TCR beta chain under discussion was sequenced for a study of blood T cell repertoires in COVID-19. Generated by immunoSEQ multiplex PCR, the TCRdb table keeps only in-frame clones and is missing some. The data contain approximately 390,000 clones, around 87% of them singletons. Germline V lookup: CDR1 SGHAT, CDR2 FQNNGV. The CDR3 has 14 residues. Unmatched junction bases numbered 7, after V lost 4 bases and J lost 5 bases. The gene calls are TRBV11-2 and TRBJ1-2; 7 bases are shared with TRBD1. The clonotype originates from a woman aged 60-70 years with COVID-19, enrolled during active disease. Material for sequencing was peripheral blood. CDR3 protein: CASSSAGQLYGYTF. The CDR3 coding sequence is TGTGCCAGCAGCTCGGCGGGACAGCTTTATGGCTACACCTTC.